The clone carrying this TCR beta chain was recorded at least ten times. Its target is not known. Via MiXCR, TCRdb re-called the RT-PCR reads, giving one row per CDR3 protein. The sample records roughly 180,000 distinct CDR3 sequences, about 9% being singletons. This sample stems from a study of response to subunit inactivated influenza vaccine. Findings and limits, study-wide: Each seasonal flu vaccination may recruit only limited new T cells, authors suggested.

Sequenced material: non-naive T cells sorted from PBMCs, taken on the day of vaccination. This sequence was found in a man over 45 who received an inactivated influenza vaccine.

CDR3 region: CASGQGITEAFF. DNA for the CDR3: TGTGCCAGCGGACAGGGTATCACTGAAGCTTTCTTT. J is TRBJ1-1 and V is TRBV2; 8 bases map to TRBD1. J gave up 4 bases and V 8 bases, and 3 bases lay outside the gene matches. The CDR3 contains 12 residues. CDR1 is SNHLY, CDR2 FYNNEI, per germline.